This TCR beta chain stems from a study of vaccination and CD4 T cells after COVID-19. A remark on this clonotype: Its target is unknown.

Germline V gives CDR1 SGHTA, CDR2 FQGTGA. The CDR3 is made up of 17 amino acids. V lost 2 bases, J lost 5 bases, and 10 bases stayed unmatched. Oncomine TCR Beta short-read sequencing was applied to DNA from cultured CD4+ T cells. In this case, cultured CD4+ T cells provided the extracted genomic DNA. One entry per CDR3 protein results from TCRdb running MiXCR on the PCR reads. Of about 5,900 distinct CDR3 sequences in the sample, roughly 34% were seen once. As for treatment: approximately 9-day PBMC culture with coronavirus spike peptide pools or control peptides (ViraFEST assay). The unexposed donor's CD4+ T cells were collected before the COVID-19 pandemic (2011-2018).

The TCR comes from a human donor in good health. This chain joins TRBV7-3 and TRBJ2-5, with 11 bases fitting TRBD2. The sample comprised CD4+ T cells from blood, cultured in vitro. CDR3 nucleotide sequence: TGTGCCAGCAGCTTAGCCGGGGTAGCGGGGGGGCGCGAGACCCAGTACTTC. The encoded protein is CASSLAGVAGGRETQYF.